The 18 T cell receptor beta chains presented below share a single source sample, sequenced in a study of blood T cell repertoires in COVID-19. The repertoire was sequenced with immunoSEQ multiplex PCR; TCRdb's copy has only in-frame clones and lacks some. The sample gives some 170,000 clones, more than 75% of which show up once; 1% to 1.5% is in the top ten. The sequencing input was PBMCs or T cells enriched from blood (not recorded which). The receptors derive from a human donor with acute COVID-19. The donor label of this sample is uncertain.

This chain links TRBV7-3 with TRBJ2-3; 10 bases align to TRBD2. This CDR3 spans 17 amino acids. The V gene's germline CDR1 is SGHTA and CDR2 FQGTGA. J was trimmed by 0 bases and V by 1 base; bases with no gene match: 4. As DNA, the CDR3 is TGTGCCAGCAGCTTAAAAGTAGCGGGGGGCAGCACAGATACGCAGTATTTT. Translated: CASSLKVAGGSTDTQYF. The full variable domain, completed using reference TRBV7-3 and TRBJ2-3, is GAGVSQTPSNKVTEKGKYVELRCDPISGHTALYWYRQSLGQGPEFLIYFQGTGAADDSGLPNDRFFAVRPEGSVSTLKIQRTERGDSAVYLCASSLKVAGGSTDTQYFGPGTRLTVL.

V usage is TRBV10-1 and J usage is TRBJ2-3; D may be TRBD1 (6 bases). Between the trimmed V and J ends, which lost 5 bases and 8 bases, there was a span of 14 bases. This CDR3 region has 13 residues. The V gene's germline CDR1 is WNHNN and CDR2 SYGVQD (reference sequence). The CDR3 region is CASSTGTHGTQYF. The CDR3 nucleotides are TGCGCCAGCAGTACAGGGACCCACGGTACGCAGTATTTT.

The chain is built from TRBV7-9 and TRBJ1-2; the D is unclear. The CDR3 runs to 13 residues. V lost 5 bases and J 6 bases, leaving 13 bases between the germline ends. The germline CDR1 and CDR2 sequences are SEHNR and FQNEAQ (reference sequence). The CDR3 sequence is CASSPLDANGYTF. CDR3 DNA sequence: TGTGCCAGCAGCCCGCTCGATGCGAATGGCTACACCTTC. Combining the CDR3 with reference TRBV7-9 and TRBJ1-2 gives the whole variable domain DTGVSQNPRHKITKRGQNVTFRCDPISEHNRLYWYRQTLGQGPEFLTYFQNEAQLEKSRLLSDRFSAERPKGSFSTLEIQRTEQGDSAMYLCASSPLDANGYTFGSGTRLTVV.

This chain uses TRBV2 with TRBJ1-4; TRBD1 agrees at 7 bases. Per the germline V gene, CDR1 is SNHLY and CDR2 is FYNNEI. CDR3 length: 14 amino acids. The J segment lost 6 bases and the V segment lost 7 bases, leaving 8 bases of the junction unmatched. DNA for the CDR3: TGTGCCAGCAATTGGGGGCAGGGGGATGAAAAACTGTTTTTT. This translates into CASNWGQGDEKLFF.

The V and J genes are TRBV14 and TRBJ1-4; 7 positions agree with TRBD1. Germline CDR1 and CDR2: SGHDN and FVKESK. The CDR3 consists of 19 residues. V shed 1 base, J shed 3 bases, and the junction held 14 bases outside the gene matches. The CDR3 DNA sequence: TGTGCCAGCAGCCAAGGCCTCGACAGGGTTCTTAGGGCTAATGAAAAACTGTTTTTT. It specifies CASSQGLDRVLRANEKLFF.

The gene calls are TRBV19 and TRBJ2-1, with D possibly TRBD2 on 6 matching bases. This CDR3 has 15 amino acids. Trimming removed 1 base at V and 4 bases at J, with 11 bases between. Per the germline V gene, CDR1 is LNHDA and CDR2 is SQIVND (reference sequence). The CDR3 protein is CASSIAGGWYNEQFF. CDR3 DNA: TGTGCCAGTAGTATAGCTGGGGGGTGGTACAATGAGCAGTTCTTC.

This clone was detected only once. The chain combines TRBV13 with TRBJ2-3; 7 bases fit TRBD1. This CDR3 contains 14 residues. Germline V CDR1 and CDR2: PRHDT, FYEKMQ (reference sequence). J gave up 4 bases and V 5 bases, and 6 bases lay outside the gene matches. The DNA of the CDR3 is TGTGCCAGCAGCCCTGGGACAGTTGCAGATACGCAGTATTTT. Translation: CASSPGTVADTQYF.

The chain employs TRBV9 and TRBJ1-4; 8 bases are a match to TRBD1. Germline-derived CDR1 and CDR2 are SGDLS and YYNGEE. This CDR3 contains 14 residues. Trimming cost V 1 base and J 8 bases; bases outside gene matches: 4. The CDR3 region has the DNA TGTGCCAGCAGCGTAACCGGGACAGGAGAAAAACTGTTTTTT. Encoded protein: CASSVTGTGEKLFF.

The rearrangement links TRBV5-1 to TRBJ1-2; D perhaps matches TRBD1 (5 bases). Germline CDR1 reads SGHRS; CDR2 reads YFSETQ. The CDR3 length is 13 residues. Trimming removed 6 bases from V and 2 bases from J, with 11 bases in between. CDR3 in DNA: TGCGCCAGCAATACGGACACGAACTATGGCTACACCTTC. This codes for CASNTDTNYGYTF.

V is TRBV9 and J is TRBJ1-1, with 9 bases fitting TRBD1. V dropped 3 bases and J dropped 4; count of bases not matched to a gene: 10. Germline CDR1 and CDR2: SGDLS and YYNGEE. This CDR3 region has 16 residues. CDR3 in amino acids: CASSAHGTGFSTEAFF. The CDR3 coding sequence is TGTGCCAGCAGCGCACATGGGACAGGGTTCAGCACTGAAGCTTTCTTT.

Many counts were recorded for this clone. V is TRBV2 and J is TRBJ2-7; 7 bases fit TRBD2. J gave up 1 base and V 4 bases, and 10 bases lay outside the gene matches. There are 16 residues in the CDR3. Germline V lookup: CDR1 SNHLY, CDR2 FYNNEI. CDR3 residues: CASSVRLAVISYEQYF. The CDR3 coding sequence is TGTGCCAGCAGTGTCCGACTAGCAGTAATATCCTACGAGCAGTACTTC. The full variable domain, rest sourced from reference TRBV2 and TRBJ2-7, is EPEVTQTPSHQVTQMGQEVILRCVPISNHLYFYWYRQILGQKVEFLVSFYNNEISEKSEIFDDQFSVERPDGSNFTLKIRSTKLEDSAMYFCASSVRLAVISYEQYFGPGTRLTVT.

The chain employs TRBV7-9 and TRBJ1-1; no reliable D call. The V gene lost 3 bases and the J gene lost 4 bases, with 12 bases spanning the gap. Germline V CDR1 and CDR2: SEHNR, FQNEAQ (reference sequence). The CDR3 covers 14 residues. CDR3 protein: CASSFSKGGTEAFF. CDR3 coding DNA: TGTGCCAGCAGCTTTTCAAAGGGAGGCACTGAAGCTTTCTTT.

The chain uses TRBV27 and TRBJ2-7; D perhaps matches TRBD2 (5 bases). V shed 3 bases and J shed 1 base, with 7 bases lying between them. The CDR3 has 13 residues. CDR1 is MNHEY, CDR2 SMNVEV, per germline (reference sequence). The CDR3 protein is CASSFRGSYEQYF. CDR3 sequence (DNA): TGTGCCAGCAGTTTCCGGGGTTCCTACGAGCAGTACTTC.

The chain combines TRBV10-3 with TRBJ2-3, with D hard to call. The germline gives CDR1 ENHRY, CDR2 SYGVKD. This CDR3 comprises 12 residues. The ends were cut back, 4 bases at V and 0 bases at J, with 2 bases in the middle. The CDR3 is CAISASTDTQYF. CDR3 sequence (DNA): TGTGCCATCAGTGCTAGCACAGATACGCAGTATTTT.

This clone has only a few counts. This CDR3 is CASTSGWETQYF. CDR3 sequence (DNA): TGTGCCAGCACCTCCGGTTGGGAGACCCAGTACTTC. V and J are TRBV28 and TRBJ2-5; no reliable D call. The CDR3 runs to 12 residues. The germline V gene has CDR1 MDHEN and CDR2 SYDVKM. Trimming removed 7 bases at V and 5 bases at J, with 11 bases between.

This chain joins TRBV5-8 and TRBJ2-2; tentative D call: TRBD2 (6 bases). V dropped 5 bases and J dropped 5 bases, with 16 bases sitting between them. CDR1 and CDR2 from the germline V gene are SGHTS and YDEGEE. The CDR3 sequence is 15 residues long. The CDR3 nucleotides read TGTGCCAGCAGACCTCCGGGACTTCAAACCGGGGAGCTGTTTTTT. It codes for CASRPPGLQTGELFF.

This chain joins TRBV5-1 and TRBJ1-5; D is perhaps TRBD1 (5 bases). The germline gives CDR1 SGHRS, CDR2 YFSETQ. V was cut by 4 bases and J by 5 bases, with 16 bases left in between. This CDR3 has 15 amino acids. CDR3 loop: CASSAGHNADQPQHF. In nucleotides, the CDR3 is TGCGCCAGCAGCGCCGGACACAACGCGGATCAGCCCCAGCATTTT.

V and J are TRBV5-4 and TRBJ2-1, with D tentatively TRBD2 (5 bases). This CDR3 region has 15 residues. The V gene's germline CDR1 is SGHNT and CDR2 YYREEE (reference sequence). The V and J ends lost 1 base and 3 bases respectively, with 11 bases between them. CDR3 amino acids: CASSLPLRVYNEQFF. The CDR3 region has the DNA TGTGCCAGCAGCTTGCCTCTGCGGGTCTACAATGAGCAGTTCTTC.